This T cell receptor beta chain was recorded in a study of blood T cell repertoires in COVID-19. V lost 2 bases and J lost 8, with 19 bases in between. The germline CDR1 and CDR2 sequences are SGHRS and YFSETQ. This CDR3 is built from 15 residues. Sequenced by immunoSEQ multiplex PCR; TCRdb stores in-frame clones only, minus some. The data show over 25,000 clones, 75% to 85% seen once. The J gene is TRBJ1-2, the V gene TRBV5-1, with a tentative D call TRBD1 (5 bases). The sample taken for sequencing was peripheral blood. The clonotype originates from a man aged 80 or over with active or convalescent COVID-19. The CDR3, as DNA: TGCGCCAGCAGCTTTGGGGCCACGGGGGGGGGAGGCTACACCTTC. Protein product: CASSFGATGGGGYTF.